This is a list of T cell receptor beta chains from one sample in a study of technical replicates of blood from several donors. Clones were read by immunoSEQ multiplex PCR, and TCRdb kept only the in-frame ones, dropping some. The sample has 68,000 or so clones, 92% seen once. Input material: T cells isolated from PBMCs. The receptors derive from a human donor in good health. Each CDR3 is given with its conserved first and last residue. D genes are given only for firm matches.

cdr3_aa,j_call,v_call,d_call
CASSVAEPYSSGNTIYF,TRBJ1-3,TRBV9,.
CSVVAGGQEQFF,TRBJ2-1,TRBV29-1,TRBD1
CASSVGGGNNEQFF,TRBJ2-1,TRBV9,.
CAWRDSSNQPQHF,TRBJ1-5,TRBV30,.
CASIGVGSVDIQYF,TRBJ2-4,TRBV6-6,.
CASSPRQGGFGELFF,TRBJ2-2,TRBV7-3,TRBD1
CASSRPGQVRTGELFF,TRBJ2-2,TRBV11-3,TRBD1
CASSTGQEQFF,TRBJ2-1,TRBV6-5,.
CASSLLGQGPPLIMNTEAFF,TRBJ1-1,TRBV7-4,TRBD1
CASSSQATNQPQHF,TRBJ1-5,TRBV7-2,.
CASSLAGGANGYTF,TRBJ1-2,TRBV7-8,TRBD1
CASSVFSQGAGAFF,TRBJ1-1,TRBV9,TRBD1
CASSKETIYNEQFF,TRBJ2-1,TRBV21-1,.
CAISTGTDSYEQYF,TRBJ2-7,TRBV10-3,TRBD1
CASSSRSAAITDTQYF,TRBJ2-3,TRBV5-1,.
CASTVTGTSGIFGGELFF,TRBJ2-2,TRBV27,TRBD2
CASSVVSIADTQYF,TRBJ2-3,TRBV9,.
CASSSGGTGSYEQYF,TRBJ2-7,TRBV7-2,TRBD1
CASSVGGDIQYF,TRBJ2-4,TRBV9,.
CASSAGTSGSLGDEQFF,TRBJ2-1,TRBV9,TRBD2
CATSGSLNNEQFF,TRBJ2-1,TRBV7-9,TRBD2
CASSFRQAYNEQFF,TRBJ2-1,TRBV13,.
CASSEGGVGEKLFF,TRBJ1-4,TRBV11-3,TRBD1
CASSSDLVYNEQFF,TRBJ2-1,TRBV7-3,.
CASSVARTGGDTQYF,TRBJ2-3,TRBV9,TRBD1
CAWSPRGRTTEAFF,TRBJ1-1,TRBV30,.
CAISDFQGNQPQHF,TRBJ1-5,TRBV10-3,.
CASSLSGGPDTQYF,TRBJ2-3,TRBV7-2,TRBD2
CASRAEEVGYTF,TRBJ1-2,TRBV6-5,.
CASSLSRGNGYTF,TRBJ1-2,TRBV27,.
CASSTRDYRSSYNEQFF,TRBJ2-1,TRBV27,TRBD2
CASSLGGITEAFF,TRBJ1-1,TRBV7-9,.
CASSAMAGGTDTQYF,TRBJ2-3,TRBV7-2,TRBD2
CASSSKLAGARTDTQYF,TRBJ2-3,TRBV7-8,TRBD2
CASSLAGEGETQYF,TRBJ2-5,TRBV7-3,TRBD2
CASSIQGNNQPQHF,TRBJ1-5,TRBV5-8,.